The T cell receptor (beta chain) under discussion was sequenced for a study of Graves' ophthalmopathy and Graves' hyperthyroidism. Whole-study results and caveats: At about 70% sensitivity and 72.22% specificity, the model predicted progression of the ophthalmopathy.

Aged 18 to 65, hyperthyroidism patients had new diagnoses of under 2 months' duration. In this cohort, patients with other autoimmune diseases, uncontrolled infections, pregnancy or lactation were excluded. Amplification of the TCR beta CDR3 regions used RNA transcripts (as template). An opening RT-PCR round employed HTBI primers and preceded a second-round multiplex PCR. TCRdb independently ran MiXCR on the multiplex PCR reads; one entry per CDR3 protein. Found here are 580,000 or so distinct CDR3 sequences, approximately 35% of them singletons; the top ten hold over 3.5%. This clonotype was observed a handful of times. Its antigen is still unknown. CDR3 length: 17 residues. With V trimmed by 6 bases and J by 3 bases, 10 bases remained unmatched.

The chain is built from TRBV12-3 or TRBV12-4 and TRBJ1-3; 11 nucleotides line up with TRBD1. Sequencing was carried out using peripheral blood or thyroid tissue (not recorded which). This TCR came from an adult man with Graves' hyperthyroidism. The DNA of the CDR3 is TGTGCCAGCAGCTTCTCCGGACAGGGGGCTCGTGGAAACACCATATATTTT. This sequence encodes CASSFSGQGARGNTIYF.